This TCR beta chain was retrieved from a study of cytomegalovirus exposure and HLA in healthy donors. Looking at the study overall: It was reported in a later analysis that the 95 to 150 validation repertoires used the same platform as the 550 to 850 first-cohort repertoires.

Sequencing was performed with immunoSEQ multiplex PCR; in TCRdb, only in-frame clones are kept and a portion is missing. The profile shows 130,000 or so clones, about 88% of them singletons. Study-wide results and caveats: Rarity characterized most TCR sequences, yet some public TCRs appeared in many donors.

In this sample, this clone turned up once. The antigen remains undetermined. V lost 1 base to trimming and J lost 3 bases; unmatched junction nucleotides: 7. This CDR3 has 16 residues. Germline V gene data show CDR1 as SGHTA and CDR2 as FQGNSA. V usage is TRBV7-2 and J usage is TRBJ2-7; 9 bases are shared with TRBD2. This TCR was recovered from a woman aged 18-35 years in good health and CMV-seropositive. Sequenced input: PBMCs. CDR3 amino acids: CASSLVGGGAFYEQYF. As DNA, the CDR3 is TGTGCCAGCAGCTTAGTCGGCGGGGGGGCCTTCTACGAGCAGTACTTC.